Following are 4 T cell receptor beta chains from one sample sequenced in a study of blood T cell repertoires in COVID-19 (dated by TCRdb to 2020 to 2021). The library relied on the immunoSEQ multiplex PCR assay. TCRdb mirrors the immuneACCESS table, restricted to in-frame sequences. Some clones are absent from its copies; in checked studies, under half trace to an unresolved V gene, and the reason for the others is unknown. The sample profile shows approximately 150,000 clones; 82% of them were found once. The ten biggest clones cover approximately 16% of the sample. Input material: peripheral blood. The origin of the receptors is a human donor with acute or convalescent COVID-19. The donor label of this sample is uncertain.

The chain is built from TRBV9 and TRBJ1-2; D remains ambiguous. The CDR3 consists of 13 residues. Germline V CDR1 and CDR2: SGDLS, YYNGEE. Trimming shortened V by 1 base and J by 3 bases, and 7 bases separated the two germline ends. The CDR3 nucleotides read TGTGCCAGCAGCGTATTCGGGGACTATGGCTACACCTTC. It codes for CASSVFGDYGYTF.

This clone was picked up a small number of times. This chain connects TRBV5-1 to TRBJ2-1, with no clear D. The V gene lost 1 base and the J gene lost 0 bases, with 11 bases spanning the gap. The CDR3 spans 16 residues. The germline V gene has CDR1 SGHRS and CDR2 YFSETQ. The CDR3: CASSLKQPSSYNEQFF. DNA for the CDR3: TGCGCCAGCAGCTTGAAACAGCCGAGCTCCTACAATGAGCAGTTCTTC.

The rearrangement links TRBV5-1 to TRBJ2-2, with D uncertain. The germline V gene has CDR1 SGHRS and CDR2 YFSETQ. The CDR3 has 15 residues. The V end lost 2 bases, the J end lost 0 bases, and 8 bases lay between the germline ends. The DNA for the CDR3 is TGCGCCAGCAGCTTCATAGCCTCGAACACCGGGGAGCTGTTTTTT. Translating gives CASSFIASNTGELFF.

This chain connects TRBV11-1 to TRBJ2-7; 11 nucleotides agree with TRBD2. The CDR3 consists of 15 residues. CDR1 and CDR2 (germline): SGHAT, FQDESV (reference sequence). V lost 5 bases and J lost 4; bases outside the gene matches: 7. The CDR3 nucleotides read TGTGCCAGCAGCATCCTAGCGGGGGGAGTTTACGAGCAGTACTTC. Protein sequence: CASSILAGGVYEQYF.